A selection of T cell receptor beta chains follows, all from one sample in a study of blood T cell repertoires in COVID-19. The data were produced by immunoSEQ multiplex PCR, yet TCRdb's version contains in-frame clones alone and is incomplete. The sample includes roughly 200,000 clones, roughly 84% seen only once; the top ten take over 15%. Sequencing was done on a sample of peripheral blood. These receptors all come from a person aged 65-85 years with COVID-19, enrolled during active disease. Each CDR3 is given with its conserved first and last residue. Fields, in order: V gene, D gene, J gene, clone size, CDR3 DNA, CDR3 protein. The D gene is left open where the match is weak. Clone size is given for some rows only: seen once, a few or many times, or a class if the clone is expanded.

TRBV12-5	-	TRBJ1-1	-	TGTGCTAGTGGTTTGCGACTCGACGGGGGTGAAGCTTTCTTT	CASGLRLDGGEAFF
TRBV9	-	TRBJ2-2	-	TGTGCCAGCAGCGGAACGGGACTCAACACCGGGGAGCTGTTTTTT	CASSGTGLNTGELFF
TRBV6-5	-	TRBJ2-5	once	TGTGCCAGCAGATCAGCGCGGGAGACCCAGTACTTC	CASRSARETQYF
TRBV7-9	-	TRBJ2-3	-	TGTGCCAGCAGCTTATCGAGACAACTGAACCCAGATACGCAGTATTTT	CASSLSRQLNPDTQYF
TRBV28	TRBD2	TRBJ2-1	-	TGTGCCAGCAGTTTAAGTCTCGGGACTAGCCACAGCAATGAGCAGTTCTTC	CASSLSLGTSHSNEQFF
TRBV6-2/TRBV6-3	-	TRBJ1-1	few	TGTGCCAGCAGTTATACACAGGTATCGGCTTTCTTT	CASSYTQVSAFF
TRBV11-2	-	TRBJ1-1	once	TGTGCCAGCAGGCGTGGGAACACTGAAGCTTTCTTT	CASRRGNTEAFF
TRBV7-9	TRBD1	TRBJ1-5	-	TGTGCCAGCAGCCACAGGACAGGGTCAGAGGCTACGCCCCAGCATTTT	CASSHRTGSEATPQHF
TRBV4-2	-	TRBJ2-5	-	TGTGCCAGCAGCCAAGATAGTCGAGAAAAGACCCAGTACTTC	CASSQDSREKTQYF
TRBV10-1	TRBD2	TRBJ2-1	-	TGCGCCAGCAGTGAGTTTTCCGGGACTATAAATAACCGATACAATGAGCAGTTCTTC	CASSEFSGTINNRYNEQFF